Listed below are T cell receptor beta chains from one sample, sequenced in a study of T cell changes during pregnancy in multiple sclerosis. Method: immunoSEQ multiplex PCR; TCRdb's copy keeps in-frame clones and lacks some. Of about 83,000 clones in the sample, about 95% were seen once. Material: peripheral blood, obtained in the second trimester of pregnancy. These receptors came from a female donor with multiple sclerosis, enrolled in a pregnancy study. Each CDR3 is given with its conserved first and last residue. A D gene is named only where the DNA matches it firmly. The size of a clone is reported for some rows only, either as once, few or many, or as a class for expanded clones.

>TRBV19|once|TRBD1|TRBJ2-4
CASSRTGAAKNIQYF
TGTGCCAGTAGTCGGACAGGGGCCGCCAAAAACATTCAGTACTTC
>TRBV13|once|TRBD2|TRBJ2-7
CASSPRGTRNEQYF
TGTGCCAGCAGCCCTAGAGGGACTAGGAATGAGCAGTACTTC
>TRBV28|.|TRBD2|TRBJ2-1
CASSFGETSGINEQFF
TGTGCCAGCAGTTTCGGGGAGACTAGCGGGATCAATGAGCAGTTCTTC
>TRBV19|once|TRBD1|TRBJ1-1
CASGQGGTEAFF
TGTGCCAGTGGACAGGGAGGAACTGAAGCTTTCTTT
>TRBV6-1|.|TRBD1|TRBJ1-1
CASSEQGADPEAFF
TGTGCCAGCAGTGAACAGGGGGCCGACCCTGAAGCTTTCTTT
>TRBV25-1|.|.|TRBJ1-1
CASSDAPLQQGGRPFF
TGTGCCAGCAGTGACGCTCCACTACAACAGGGAGGGAGGCCTTTCTTT
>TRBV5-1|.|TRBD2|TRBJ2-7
CASSRLAGASYEQYF
TGCGCCAGCAGCCGACTAGCGGGAGCGTCCTACGAGCAGTACTTC
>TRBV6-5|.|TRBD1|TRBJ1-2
CASSPRGVLLYGYTF
TGTGCCAGCAGTCCCAGGGGGGTTCTTCTTTATGGCTACACCTTC
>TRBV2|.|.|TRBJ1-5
CASGRTEHNQPQHF
TGTGCCAGCGGTAGGACAGAACACAATCAGCCCCAGCATTTT
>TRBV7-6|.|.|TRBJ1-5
CASSLQPGGSNQPQHF
TGTGCCAGCAGCTTGCAACCGGGAGGTAGCAATCAGCCCCAGCATTTT
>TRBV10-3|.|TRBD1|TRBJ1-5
CAISTTGDNQPQHF
TGTGCCATCAGTACAACAGGGGACAATCAGCCCCAGCATTTT
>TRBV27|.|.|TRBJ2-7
CASSRDFSSYEQYF
TGTGCCAGCAGCCGGGACTTCAGCTCCTACGAGCAGTACTTC
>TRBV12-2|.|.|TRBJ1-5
CASRLHGTGDFSNQPQHF
TGTGCAAGTCGCTTACATGGGACAGGGGATTTTTCCAATCAGCCCCAGCATTTT
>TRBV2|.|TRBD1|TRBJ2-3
CASRGQDTQYF
TGTGCCAGCAGGGGACAGGATACGCAGTATTTT
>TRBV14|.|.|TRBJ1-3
CASSRRGSGNTIYF
TGTGCCAGCAGCCGGCGGGGCTCTGGAAACACCATATATTTT
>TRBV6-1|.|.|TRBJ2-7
CASSDQASYEQYF
TGTGCCAGCAGTGATCAGGCCTCCTACGAGCAGTACTTC
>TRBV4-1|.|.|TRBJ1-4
CASSRTLGDTINEKLFF
TGCGCCAGCAGCCGGACTTTAGGGGACACCATTAATGAAAAACTGTTTTTT
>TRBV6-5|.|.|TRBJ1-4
CASSWARRNEKLFF
TGTGCCAGCAGTTGGGCCAGGCGAAATGAAAAACTGTTTTTT
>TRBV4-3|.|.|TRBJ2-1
CASSQEGGGSRYNEQFF
TGCGCCAGCAGCCAAGAAGGGGGGGGAAGCAGATACAATGAGCAGTTCTTC
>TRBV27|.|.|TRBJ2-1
CASSKQAYTYNEQFF
TGTGCCAGCAGTAAACAGGCTTATACCTACAATGAGCAGTTCTTC
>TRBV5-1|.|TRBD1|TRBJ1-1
CASSGKDRVTEAFF
TGCGCCAGCAGCGGGAAAGACAGGGTGACTGAAGCTTTCTTT
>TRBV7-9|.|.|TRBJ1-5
CASSLAGRGNQPQHF
TGTGCCAGCAGCTTAGCAGGGCGGGGCAATCAGCCCCAGCATTTT
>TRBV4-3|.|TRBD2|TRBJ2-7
CASSQVSGRAGSEQYF
TGCGCCAGCAGCCAAGTTAGCGGGAGGGCCGGTTCCGAGCAGTACTTC
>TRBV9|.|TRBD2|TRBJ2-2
CASSVTLGRTSGLVGELFF
TGTGCCAGCAGCGTCACCTTAGGGAGGACTAGCGGTCTTGTGGGGGAGCTGTTTTTT
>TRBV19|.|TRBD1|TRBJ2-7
CASSFTGGYEQYF
TGTGCCAGTAGTTTCACAGGGGGGTACGAGCAGTACTTC
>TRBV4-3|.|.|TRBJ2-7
CASSQSIDSPYEQYF
TGCGCCAGCAGCCAATCCATCGACAGCCCTTACGAGCAGTACTTC
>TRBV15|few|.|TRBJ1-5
CATSRAGGNQPQHF
TGTGCCACCAGCAGGGCGGGGGGCAATCAGCCCCAGCATTTT
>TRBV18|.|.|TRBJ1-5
CASSSGSNQPQHF
TGTGCCAGCTCATCAGGGTCCAATCAGCCCCAGCATTTT
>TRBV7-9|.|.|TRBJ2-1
CATSRGSYRNEQFF
TGTGCCACCTCAAGGGGGTCCTACAGGAATGAGCAGTTCTTC
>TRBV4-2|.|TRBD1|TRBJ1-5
CASSLGQARPQHF
TGTGCCAGCAGCCTCGGACAGGCCCGGCCCCAGCATTTT
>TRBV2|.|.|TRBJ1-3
CASSERGQGRSGNTIYF
TGTGCCAGCAGTGAACGTGGGCAGGGCCGCTCTGGAAACACCATATATTTT
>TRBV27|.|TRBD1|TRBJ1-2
CASSDTGGVYGYTF
TGTGCCAGCAGCGACACAGGGGGCGTCTATGGCTACACCTTC
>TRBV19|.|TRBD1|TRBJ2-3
CASSGGGPTDTQYF
TGTGCCAGCTCAGGGGGTGGCCCCACAGATACGCAGTATTTT
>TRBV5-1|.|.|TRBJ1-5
CASSQGHGNQPQHF
TGCGCCAGCAGCCAGGGACATGGCAATCAGCCCCAGCATTTT
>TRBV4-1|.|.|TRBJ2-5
CASSQSLGSVETQYF
TGCGCCAGCAGCCAATCTCTAGGATCGGTTGAGACCCAGTACTTC
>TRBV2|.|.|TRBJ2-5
CASSSQGLETQYF
TGTGCCAGCAGTTCACAGGGATTGGAGACCCAGTACTTC
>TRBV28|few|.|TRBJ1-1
CASRVGSTEAFF
TGTGCCAGCAGAGTGGGGAGCACTGAAGCTTTCTTT
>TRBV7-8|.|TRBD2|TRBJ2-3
CASSLVRGAGGPGTDTQYF
TGTGCCAGCAGCTTAGTTCGCGGCGCGGGAGGGCCCGGAACAGATACGCAGTATTTT
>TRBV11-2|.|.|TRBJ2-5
CASSRGGGETQYF
TGTGCCAGCAGCAGGGGAGGAGGAGAGACCCAGTACTTC
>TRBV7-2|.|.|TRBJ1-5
CASSLRGGAGGNQPQHF
TGTGCCAGCAGCTTAAGGGGGGGTGCAGGCGGCAATCAGCCCCAGCATTTT
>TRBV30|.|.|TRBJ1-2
CAWSVLGPGGYGYTF
TGTGCCTGGAGTGTACTAGGGCCCGGTGGCTATGGCTACACCTTC
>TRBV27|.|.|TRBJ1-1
CASSLSARYTEAFF
TGTGCCAGCAGTTTATCGGCCCGCTACACTGAAGCTTTCTTT
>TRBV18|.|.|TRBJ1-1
CASSHSGSFGTEAFF
TGTGCCAGCTCTCACAGCGGAAGCTTCGGCACTGAAGCTTTCTTT
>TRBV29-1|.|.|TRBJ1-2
CSVSLQVLDGYTF
TGCAGCGTTTCTTTACAGGTATTGGATGGCTACACCTTC
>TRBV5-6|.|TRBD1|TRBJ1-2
CASSLAGTGFLDGYTF
TGTGCCAGCAGCTTGGCTGGGACAGGTTTCTTAGATGGCTACACCTTC
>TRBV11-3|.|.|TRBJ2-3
CASSLSRGADTQYF
TGTGCCAGCAGCTTGTCCAGGGGTGCAGATACGCAGTATTTT